This note documents a single TCR beta chain sequence. Per germline, CDR1 MDHEN and CDR2 SYDVKM. V dropped 3 bases and J dropped 3; count of bases not matched to a gene: 18. The CDR3 is 20 residues long. This specimen belongs to a study of blood T cell repertoires in COVID-19. Across the whole study: Donors in the United States, Italy and Spain gave samples during acute or convalescent COVID-19. PBMCs, B-cell-depleted T cells, or T cells provided the cDNA or gDNA that made up the material.

Per the original methods: It was from reference gene primer amplification that nucleated cell counts were estimated. Profiling relied on immunoSEQ multiplex PCR, and the TCRdb table lists in-frame clones only, not all of them. That table supplies the V and J calls and clone size; D and trimming were determined from the DNA. The sample includes tens of thousands of clones, 83% seen only once; the top ten take around 5%. Specimen: peripheral blood. This sequence joins TRBV28 and TRBJ2-2; 8 bases are a match to TRBD1. The receptor was derived from a man aged 50 or older with active COVID-19. As DNA, the CDR3 is TGTGCCAGCAGTTTCCTCGGCGGGGACAGGACTATTGGGGACACCGGGGAGCTGTTTTTT. It specifies CASSFLGGDRTIGDTGELFF.